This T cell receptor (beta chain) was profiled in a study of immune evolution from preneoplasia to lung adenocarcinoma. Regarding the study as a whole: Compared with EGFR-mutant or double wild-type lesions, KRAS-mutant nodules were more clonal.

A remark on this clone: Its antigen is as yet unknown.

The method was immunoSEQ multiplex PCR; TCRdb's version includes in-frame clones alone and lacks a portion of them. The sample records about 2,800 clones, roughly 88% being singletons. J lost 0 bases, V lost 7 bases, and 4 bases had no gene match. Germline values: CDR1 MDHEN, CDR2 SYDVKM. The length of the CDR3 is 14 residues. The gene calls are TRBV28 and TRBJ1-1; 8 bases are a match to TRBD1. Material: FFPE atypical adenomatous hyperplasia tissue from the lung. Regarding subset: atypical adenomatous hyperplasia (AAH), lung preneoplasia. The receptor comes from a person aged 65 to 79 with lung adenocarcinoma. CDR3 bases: TGTGCCAGCACCAGGGGGCGAGTGAACACTGAAGCTTTCTTT. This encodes CASTRGRVNTEAFF. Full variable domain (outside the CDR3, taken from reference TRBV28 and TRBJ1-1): DVKVTQSSRYLVKRTGEKVFLECVQDMDHENMFWYRQDPGLGLRLIYFSYDVKMKEKGDIPEGYSVSREKKERFSLILESASTNQTSMYLCASTRGRVNTEAFFGQGTRLTVV.